A single sample is the source of the 2 T cell receptor beta chains below, sequenced in a study of blood T cell repertoires in COVID-19. Profiled with immunoSEQ multiplex PCR; TCRdb holds only in-frame clones, not every one. The sample yields 200,000 to 250,000 clones, 70% to 90% seen once. Sequencing was carried out using PBMCs or T cells enriched from blood (not recorded which). All receptors come from a woman aged 45-60 years in a cohort exposed to, infected with or recovered from COVID-19 (not recorded which).

The chain links TRBV11-2 to TRBJ1-5; no clear D gene. V gave up 4 bases and J gave up 3 bases, with 7 bases separating them. The CDR3 covers 13 residues. Germline CDR1 and CDR2: SGHAT and FQNNGV. The CDR3 DNA sequence: TGTGCCAGCAGCTCAGGCAACAATCAGCCCCAGCATTTT. Translating gives CASSSGNNQPQHF.

The V and J genes are TRBV7-2 and TRBJ1-5; D gene unclear. Germline CDR1 is SGHTA and CDR2 is FQGNSA. V lost 3 bases and J lost 1, with 13 bases in between. CDR3 length: 16 residues. CDR3 in amino acids: CASSFEGGFSNQPQHF. In nucleotides, the CDR3 is TGTGCCAGCAGCTTTGAGGGAGGATTCAGCAATCAGCCCCAGCATTTT.